This T cell receptor (beta chain) derives from a study of T cell responses to AZD1222 COVID-19 vaccine. Assay used: immunoSEQ multiplex PCR; TCRdb lists only in-frame clones, some missing. The sample holds roughly 110,000 clones, 90% to 95% seen once. Trimming pared 7 bases from V and 5 bases from J, leaving 15 bases between. Germline lookup yields CDR1 MNHEY and CDR2 SVGAGI. There are 14 residues in the CDR3. The J gene is TRBJ1-5, the V gene TRBV6-5, with D uncertain. Sample: peripheral blood, taken on day 0 of AZD1222 vaccination. The sequence was obtained from an adult in good health. The CDR3 nucleotides read TGTGCCAGCACCCGCCGGGTGGGTGATCAGCCCCAGCATTTT. This translates into CASTRRVGDQPQHF.